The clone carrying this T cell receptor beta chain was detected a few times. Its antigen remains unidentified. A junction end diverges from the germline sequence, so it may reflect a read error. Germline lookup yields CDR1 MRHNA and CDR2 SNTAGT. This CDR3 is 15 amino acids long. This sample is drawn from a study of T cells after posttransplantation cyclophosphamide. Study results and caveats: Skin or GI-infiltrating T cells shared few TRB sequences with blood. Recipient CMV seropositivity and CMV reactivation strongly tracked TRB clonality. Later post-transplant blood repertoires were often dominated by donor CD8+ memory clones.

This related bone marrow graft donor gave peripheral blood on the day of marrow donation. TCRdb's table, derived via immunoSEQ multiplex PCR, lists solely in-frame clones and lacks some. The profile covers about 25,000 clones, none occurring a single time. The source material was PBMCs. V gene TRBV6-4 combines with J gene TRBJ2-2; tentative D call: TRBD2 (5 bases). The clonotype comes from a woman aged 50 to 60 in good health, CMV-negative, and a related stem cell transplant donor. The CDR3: CASSDSYGSYRGAVF. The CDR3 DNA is TGTGCCAGCAGTGACTCGTACGGCAGTTACCGGGGAGCTGTTTTT.